This TCR beta chain was identified during a study of technical replicates of blood from several donors. Here immunoSEQ multiplex PCR was the method, and the copy in TCRdb shows in-frame clones only, minus some. The sample shows around 81,000 clones, 90% to 97% of them seen only once. V dropped 5 bases and J dropped 4; count of bases not matched to a gene: 4. Germline V lookup: CDR1 SEHNR, CDR2 FQNEAQ (reference sequence). The CDR3 length is 14 residues. Sequencing was performed on T cells isolated from PBMCs. This receptor was taken from a human donor in good health. The chain carries TRBV7-9 and TRBJ1-4; 7 bases align to TRBD1. CDR3 protein: CASSRAGGNEKLFF. CDR3 coding DNA: TGTGCCAGCAGCAGAGCAGGGGGTAATGAAAAACTGTTTTTT.